The 12 T cell receptor beta chains reported below all come from one sample, sequenced in a study of T cell clonality in common variable immunodeficiency. Data came from immunoSEQ multiplex PCR; TCRdb stores just in-frame clones and leaves some out. This sample comprises approximately 81,000 clones, none seen once only. The specimen sequenced was peripheral blood mononuclear cells. The receptors shown here come from a person aged 18-69 years in good health.

The table lists this clone with many counts. The junction shows a germline mismatch at one end, possibly a read error. The CDR3 end is not reached by the read, which stops 3 residues before it; the germline J gene fills it in. The V and J genes are TRBV4-2 and TRBJ2-3; D call uncertain. The CDR3 loop spans 16 amino acids. Germline V gives CDR1 LGHNA, CDR2 YNFKEQ. The DNA read from the CDR3 is TGCGCCAGCAGCCAAGATCGGCGGATAAGCACAGATACG. It specifies CASSQDRRISTDT. The entire CDR3 protein reads CASSQDRRISTDTQYF.

This clone was observed many times. With the read ending 3 residues before the CDR3 end, the germline J gene is used to fill in that end. The chain uses TRBV7-6 and TRBJ2-1; 8 bases line up with TRBD2. The CDR3 totals 15 residues. CDR1 SGHVS and CDR2 FNYEAQ come from the germline V gene. V lost 2 bases and J lost 5; bases outside the gene matches: 5. The CDR3 region is CASSLSGSPDNEQFF. CDR3 DNA (partial): TGTGCCAGCAGCTTAAGCGGGAGTCCGGACAATGAG.

This clone has a count of ten or more. The sequence runs out 3 residues before the end of the CDR3; the remainder is reconstructed from the germline J gene. The genes are TRBV5-1 and TRBJ1-1, with D possibly matching TRBD1 (5 bases). The CDR3 spans 14 residues. Looked up from germline, CDR1 is SGHRS and CDR2 is YFSETQ. V lost 5 bases to trimming and J lost 2 bases, with 13 bases between them. CDR3 bases read: TGCGCCAGCAGAAGCGAGGGGCACAACACTGAA. This gives the protein CASRSEGHNTE. Given in full, the CDR3 is CASRSEGHNTEAFF.

This clone was picked up many times. The read ends 3 residues before the CDR3 terminus; that terminus is restored from the germline J gene. The rearrangement uses TRBV19 and TRBJ2-3, with 7 bases matching TRBD1. In germline, CDR1 is LNHDA, CDR2 SQIVND (reference sequence). V lost 0 bases to trimming and J lost 2 bases; unmatched junction nucleotides: 5. The CDR3 has 16 amino acids. The CDR3 DNA, read in part, is TGTGCCAGTAGTATAGAAGGGGACAGTTCCACAGATACG. This sequence encodes CASSIEGDSSTDT. Given in full, the CDR3 is CASSIEGDSSTDTQYF.

This clone appeared many times. The CDR3 extends 3 residues past the end of the read, so its final part is completed from the germline J gene. The rearrangement joins TRBV5-4 to TRBJ2-3; D is uncertain. Trimming shortened V by 2 bases and J by 1 base, and 11 bases separated the two germline ends. CDR3 length: 15 residues. Germline CDR1 and CDR2: SGHNT and YYREEE (reference sequence). CDR3 loop: CASSLTQIRTDTQYF. CDR3 DNA (partial): TGTGCCAGCAGCTTAACCCAGATTCGCACAGATACG.

In this sample, this clone turned up many times. The CDR3 extends 3 residues past the end of the read, so its final part is completed from the germline J gene. The rearrangement links TRBV19 to TRBJ2-5; TRBD1 matches 9 bases. The germline V gene encodes CDR1 LNHDA and CDR2 SQIVND (reference sequence). This CDR3 contains 14 residues. After removal of 6 bases from V and 5 bases from J, the junction contained 7 bases not matched to a gene. CDR3 DNA, as far as it was read: TGTGCCAGTAGCGAGAGGACAGGGGAGGAGACC. It encodes CASSERTGEET. The CDR3, in full, reads CASSERTGEETQYF.

This clone was seen at least ten times. With the read ending 3 residues before the CDR3 end, the germline J gene is used to fill in that end. This chain connects TRBV7-6 to TRBJ2-3, with D tentatively TRBD1 (5 bases). V was trimmed by 5 bases and J by 2 bases, leaving 14 bases between them. The germline V gene has CDR1 SGHVS and CDR2 FNYEAQ. This CDR3 is built from 15 residues. CDR3 DNA (partial): TGTGCCAGCAGCCCCGGACACGGGCCCACAGATACG. It encodes CASSPGHGPTDT. The entire CDR3 protein is CASSPGHGPTDTQYF.

Ten or more counts support this clone. The read terminates 3 residues before the CDR3 end, so the remaining end is supplied by the germline J gene. V gene TRBV7-9 combines with J gene TRBJ1-1; possible D gene TRBD1, 5 bases. This CDR3 region has 13 residues. The germline V and J ends were trimmed by 6 bases and 4 bases, with 12 bases remaining between them. The germline CDR1 and CDR2 sequences are SEHNR and FQNEAQ (reference sequence). The DNA read from the CDR3 is TGTGCCAGCAGTCCCAGGGTGGGCACTGAA. It yields the protein CASSPRVGTE. Given in full, the CDR3 is CASSPRVGTEAFF.

Turning to this clone: The junction and the germline gene differ at one end; a read error may be behind it. The read ends 3 residues before the CDR3 terminus; that terminus is restored from the germline J gene. In the same sample, other DNA sequences code for this CDR3. The chain couples TRBV7-6 to TRBJ1-3, with D maybe TRBD1 (6 bases). Germline values: CDR1 SGHVS, CDR2 FNYEAQ. This CDR3 has 16 residues. The CDR3: CASSSLRGRGGNTIYF. Incomplete CDR3 DNA: TGTGCCAGCAGCTCCCTCAGGGGACGCGGCGGAAACACT.

This clone was recorded many times. The read finishes 3 residues shy of the CDR3 end, and the germline J gene is used to complete it. The V gene is TRBV28, the J gene TRBJ2-7; 7 bases are shared with TRBD1. CDR3 length: 14 residues. Germline lookup yields CDR1 MDHEN and CDR2 SYDVKM. Trimming cost V 4 bases and J 1 base; bases outside gene matches: 4. The DNA read from the CDR3 is TGTGCCAGCAGTTCCCAACAGGGGTCCTACGAG. Amino acids: CASSSQQGSYE. The whole CDR3 reads CASSSQQGSYEQYF.

This clone was seen many times. From the germline J gene comes the end of the CDR3, since the read stops 3 residues before it. The gene calls are TRBV18 and TRBJ2-7; 10 bases align to TRBD2. This CDR3 spans 16 amino acids. Trimming at V came to 3 bases and at J to 2 bases, leaving 7 bases not matched to a gene. The germline V gene encodes CDR1 KGHSH and CDR2 LQKENI. The sequenced part of the CDR3 DNA is TGTGCCAGCTCACCCCAACTAGCGGGAAACGCCTACGAG. Translating gives CASSPQLAGNAYE. The whole CDR3 is CASSPQLAGNAYEQYF.

Comments on this clone: The read stops 3 residues short of the end of the CDR3; the missing end is completed from the germline J gene. This rearrangement joins TRBV5-6 to TRBJ2-5, with 8 bases aligning to TRBD1. This CDR3 comprises 15 residues. The V gene end was trimmed by 4 bases and the J gene end by 1 base; junction bases not matched to a gene: 6. The germline V gene has CDR1 SGHDT and CDR2 YYEEEE. This CDR3 reads CASSPGQGLQETQYF. The CDR3 bases that were read are TGTGCCAGCAGCCCTGGACAGGGCCTCCAAGAGACC. Full variable domain (outside the CDR3, taken from reference TRBV5-6 and TRBJ2-5): DAGVTQSPTHLIKTRGQQVTLRCSPKSGHDTVSWYQQALGQGPQFIFQYYEEEERQRGNFPDRFSGHQFPNYSSELNVNALLLGDSALYLCASSPGQGLQETQYFGPGTRLLVL.